This T cell receptor (beta chain) appears in the sequencing data of a study of regulatory T cells in long-lasting Graves disease. Turning to the study itself: Less than 3 months of antithyroid drugs had been taken by newly diagnosed Graves' patients. Whole-study results and caveats: No thyroid tissue was studied; the work used peripheral blood only.

According to the study, TCR beta libraries were built with iRepertoire HTBI primers and CDR3-region Arm-PCR. MiXCR was run by TCRdb on the multiplex PCR reads, yielding one entry per CDR3 protein. The sample has around 360,000 distinct CDR3 sequences, roughly 17% seen once. The time point is: newly diagnosed GD, antithyroid drugs for less than 3 months. Extracted RNA from PBMCs served as the source of the TCR library. Germline assignment: CDR1 GTSNPN and CDR2 SVGIG (reference sequence). V lost 4 bases, J lost 0 bases, and 9 bases lay in between. This CDR3 has 14 amino acids. In the case of this clonotype: Its matching antigen is unknown.

These records were also assigned to another study, of T cells in Graves' hyperthyroidism and ophthalmopathy.

The TCR was taken from a woman aged 18-29 years with Graves disease. The chain carries TRBV30 and TRBJ2-2; D gene unclear. This material consisted of peripheral blood mononuclear cells (PBMCs), taken at new diagnosis, from a patient treated with antithyroid drugs. DNA of the CDR3: TGTGCCTGGATGGGCGTTGCGAACACCGGGGAGCTGTTTTTT. Amino acids: CAWMGVANTGELFF.